The entry that follows covers one T cell receptor (beta chain) sequence. The record originates from a study of blood T cell repertoires in COVID-19. Across the study: The analysed material was cDNA or gDNA that came from T cells, B-cell-depleted T cells, or PBMCs.

The method was immunoSEQ multiplex PCR; TCRdb's version includes in-frame clones alone and lacks a portion of them. Found here are roughly 300,000 clones, over 75% of them singletons; the top ten hold 9.4%. This receptor was identified in a man aged 18 to 30 with active or convalescent COVID-19. Sequencing input: peripheral blood.

CDR3 amino acids: CASTPGPSYEQYF. For the CDR3, the DNA is TGTGCCAGCACCCCGGGTCCCTCCTACGAGCAGTACTTC. This chain joins TRBV6-5 and TRBJ2-7; D is unresolved. There are 13 residues in the CDR3. The V gene's germline CDR1 is MNHEY and CDR2 SVGAGI. V lost 7 bases to trimming and J lost 0 bases, with 10 bases between them.